The clone carrying this TCR beta chain has only a few counts. Its target is not known. Amplification by 5'RACE using constant-segment primers produced TCR alpha and TCR beta cDNA libraries that carried sample barcodes and UMIs. TCRdb independently ran MiXCR on the 5' RACE reads; one entry per CDR3 protein. Of roughly 580,000 distinct CDR3 sequences detected, more than 15% appear once; the ten largest clones hold around 12%. The sample belongs to a study of T-cell memory formation after mild COVID-19. Study information: TCR clusters were mostly confined to one donor each.

General observations from the study: Among contracting clones, CD4+ were mainly CM/EM and CD8+ enriched in EMRA.

Sequenced sample: PBMCs or a T cell subset sorted from them (not recorded which). This clonotype originated in an adult woman who had mild COVID-19 (a few samples of this study predate the infection). Cell type and time point are not known.

The CDR3 DNA sequence: TGTGCCAGCAGCGTACAGGGCCCCACAAATGAGCAGTTCTTC. As protein: CASSVQGPTNEQFF. The V call is TRBV27, the J call TRBJ2-1, with D perhaps matching TRBD1 (6 bases). V lost 6 bases to trimming and J lost 7 bases, with 16 bases between them. Looked up from germline, CDR1 is MNHEY and CDR2 is SMNVEV (reference sequence). The CDR3 has 14 residues.